One and the same sample provided the 22 T cell receptor beta chains below, sequenced in a study of molecular identifiers for immune sequencing clone quantification. TCRdb ran MiXCR on the PCR reads and lists one entry per CDR3 protein. The table includes 9,700 or so distinct CDR3 sequences, just under 20% detected once. Sequencing was done on a sample of naive CD8+ T cells from blood, with Jurkat cell RNA spiked in. Subset noted: FACS-sorted CD8+CD4-CCR7+CD45RA+ naive T cells. The receptors here all came from a human donor in good health. Some libraries in this study had Jurkat cell RNA spiked in.

This clonotype showed up many times. V is TRBV20-1 and J is TRBJ2-7; D is ambiguous. With 3 bases removed from V and 1 base from J, the gap between germline ends came to 10 bases. CDR3 size: 13 residues. Germline CDR1 and CDR2: DFQATT and SNEGSKA (reference sequence). The CDR3: CSASDVSSYEQYF. CDR3 coding DNA: TGCAGTGCTAGTGACGTTTCGTCCTACGAGCAGTACTTC.

This clonotype has at least ten counts. The chain joins TRBV11-2 to TRBJ1-1; D call uncertain. Between the trimmed V and J ends, which lost 2 bases and 3 bases, there was a span of 4 bases. From germline, CDR1 is SGHAT and CDR2 FQNNGV. This CDR3 spans 12 amino acids. CDR3 DNA: TGTGCCAGCAGCTTATATTACACTGAAGCTTTCTTT. Translated: CASSLYYTEAFF. Combining the CDR3 with reference TRBV11-2 and TRBJ1-1 gives the whole variable domain EAGVAQSPRYKIIEKRQSVAFWCNPISGHATLYWYQQILGQGPKLLIQFQNNGVVDDSQLPKDRFSAERLKGVDSTLKIQPAKLEDSAVYLCASSLYYTEAFFGQGTRLTVV.

The chain is built from TRBV29-1 and TRBJ2-1, with TRBD2 identical over 11 bases. This CDR3 is built from 17 residues. V lost 1 base to trimming and J lost 6 bases; unmatched junction nucleotides: 11. The germline V gene encodes CDR1 SQVTM and CDR2 ANQGSEA. Written as DNA, the CDR3 is TGCAGCGTTGAAGGGTATCCCCTAGCGGGAGGAGGCAATGAGCAGTTCTTC. Translated, it gives CSVEGYPLAGGGNEQFF.

This clonotype was recorded a few times. This may be a read error: a much more frequent sequence differs by one nucleotide. The CDR3 ends on some other residue instead of the conserved phenylalanine or tryptophan, so this is likely a read error. This sequence joins TRBV12-5 and TRBJ2-1; D could derive from TRBD1 or TRBD2 (5 bases each). Germline CDR1 and CDR2: LGHNT and FRNRAP. CDR3 length: 14 amino acids. Trimming removed 6 bases from V and 9 bases from J, with 18 bases in between. CDR3 DNA: TGTGCTAGTGGGTTAGACGGGGCCCAGTTTGAGCAGTTCTCC. Amino acids: CASGLDGAQFEQFS.

By sample share, this clonotype is medium-sized. J is TRBJ2-2 and V is TRBV10-3; 9 bases line up with TRBD1. Germline V gene data show CDR1 as ENHRY and CDR2 as SYGVKD. CDR3 length equals 16 residues. V shed 0 bases and J 4 bases; nucleotides not matched to a gene: 3. The CDR3 coding sequence is TGTGCCATCAGTGAGTCCTGGACAGGGGTCACCGGGGAGCTGTTTTTT. Its translation is CAISESWTGVTGELFF.

Comment on this clonotype: One base away lies a much larger clone, so this may be a sequencing read error. V gene TRBV27 combines with J gene TRBJ2-5; D possibly corresponds to TRBD2 (5 bases). CDR1 MNHEY and CDR2 SMNVEV come from the germline V gene (reference sequence). V was trimmed by 3 bases and J by 7 bases, leaving 9 bases between them. This CDR3 has 12 amino acids. This CDR3 reads CASSFGEGTQYF. Here the CDR3 DNA reads TGTGCCAGCAGTTTCGGGGAAGGGACCCAGTACTTC.

This clonotype was recorded at least ten times. V gene TRBV2 combines with J gene TRBJ1-4, with a weak D call TRBD1 (5 bases). This CDR3 is 17 amino acids long. Trimming removed 3 bases from V and 4 bases from J, with 18 bases in between. Germline V gene data show CDR1 as SNHLY and CDR2 as FYNNEI. As DNA, the CDR3 is TGTGCCAGCAGTGATCGGGGCGGGGAAGTGGATAATGAAAAACTGTTTTTT. It encodes CASSDRGGEVDNEKLFF.

This clonotype appeared many times. The V gene is TRBV20-1, the J gene TRBJ1-6; the match to TRBD1 covers 7 bases. The CDR3 covers 16 residues. V was pared by 6 bases and J by 5 bases, with 13 bases of the junction left unmatched. CDR1 is DFQATT and CDR2 is SNEGSKA in the germline V gene (reference sequence). The CDR3 bases are TGCAGTGCACATTTTCTACCGGGACAGCATAATTCACCCCTCCACTTT. It translates to CSAHFLPGQHNSPLHF.

This clonotype has more than one count but fewer than ten. Since a much larger clone is just one base distant, this may be a read error. CDR3 nucleotides: TGTGCCAGCAGCGCCGGGACAGAGAGCGCAGATACGCAGTATTTT. Residues: CASSAGTESADTQYF. The chain combines TRBV5-3 with TRBJ2-3, with 7 bases matching TRBD1. TRBV5-3 is an ORF, with its function uncertain. The V segment lost 8 bases and the J segment 4 bases; nucleotides outside the gene matches: 13. The length of the CDR3 is 15 residues.

This clonotype was picked up many times. V and J are TRBV4-3 and TRBJ1-2, with 7 bases aligning to TRBD1. Trimming at V came to 2 bases and at J to 4 bases, leaving 4 bases not matched to a gene. Germline V gives CDR1 LGHNA, CDR2 YSLEER. The CDR3 sequence is 14 residues long. The CDR3 nucleotides read TGCGCCAGCAGCCAAAGGGGGCTCGGCTATGGCTACACCTTC. Its translation: CASSQRGLGYGYTF.

This clonotype showed up many times. This sequence joins TRBV29-1 and TRBJ2-5, with 13 bases matching TRBD2. V shed 4 bases and J 1 base; nucleotides not matched to a gene: 6. Germline loops: CDR1 SQVTM, CDR2 ANQGSEA. This CDR3 region has 16 residues. In DNA, the CDR3 is TGCAGCGTTGGTGGGACTAGCGGGGATCTCCAAGAGACCCAGTACTTC. Translating it yields CSVGGTSGDLQETQYF.

This clonotype was observed at least ten times. Mismatch with germline at one junction end may stem from a read error. The chain recombines TRBV5-1 with TRBJ2-1, with 10 bases lining up with TRBD2. Looked up from germline, CDR1 is SGHRS and CDR2 is YFSETQ. The CDR3 is made up of 15 amino acids. Here the CDR3 DNA reads TGCGCCGGCAGCCCTAGCGGGAGTGCTTACAATGAGCAGTTCTTC. It translates to CAGSPSGSAYNEQFF.

A remark on this clonotype: The junction departs from germline at one end; a sequencing error may be responsible. The chain has TRBV2 and TRBJ2-3; tentatively, D is TRBD2 (5 bases). The CDR3 length is 15 residues. Germline values: CDR1 SNHLY, CDR2 FYNNEI. CDR3 loop: CAGSGASGSADTQYF. The CDR3 coding sequence is TGTGCCGGCAGTGGAGCCAGCGGATCTGCAGATACGCAGTATTTT.

This clonotype was recorded at least ten times. The V gene is TRBV12-3 or TRBV12-4, the J gene TRBJ2-5; 8 bases are shared with TRBD2. The CDR3 has 13 amino acids. V shed 3 bases, J shed 7 bases, and the junction held 4 bases outside the gene matches. CDR3 in DNA: TGTGCCAGCAGTTTCGGGGGGGCAGGGACCCAGTACTTC. Its protein is CASSFGGAGTQYF.

Notes on this clonotype: A much larger clone differs from this one at a single base, so this may be a read error. The CDR3 region has the DNA TGCGCCAGCAGTGATTGGGCGGGGGGCATAGATACGCAGTATTTT. It yields the protein CASSDWAGGIDTQYF. The chain combines TRBV10-1 with TRBJ2-3, with TRBD2 matching 8 bases. Germline CDR1 and CDR2: WNHNN and SYGVQD (reference sequence). Germline trimming cut 3 bases from V and 5 bases from J; bases unmatched to any gene: 7. This CDR3 has 15 residues.

This clonotype was seen a few times. This may stem from a read error, because a much larger clone lies one nucleotide away. The J gene is TRBJ2-1, the V gene TRBV24-1, with unresolved D. This CDR3 spans 13 amino acids. Trimming left V 4 bases short and J 8 bases short, with 11 bases between. Germline V gene data show CDR1 as KGHDR and CDR2 as SFDVKD. In DNA form, the CDR3 reads TGTGCCACCAGTGACGCGTTCCCAGATGAGCAGTTCTTC. It specifies CATSDAFPDEQFF.

Concerning this clonotype: The conserved closing phenylalanine or tryptophan is absent in this CDR3, likely reflecting a read error. The limits of the CDR3 on the DNA are not certain, so only TCRdb's listed CDR3 is given. V and J are TRBV29-1 and TRBJ1-1. The CDR3 has 11 amino acids, counting both end residues. The germline V gene encodes CDR1 SQVTM and CDR2 ANQGSEA. The CDR3 loop reads CSGELNTEAFL.

This clonotype is labeled medium-sized. The chain employs TRBV28 and TRBJ2-3; unclear D gene. The germline CDR1 and CDR2 sequences are MDHEN and SYDVKM. This CDR3 has 17 amino acids. The germline V and J ends were trimmed by 6 bases and 2 bases, with 21 bases remaining between them. The CDR3, as DNA: TGTGCCAGCAGGAGCCCGCAGCTTTTCGGTACCACAGATACGCAGTATTTT. It translates to CASRSPQLFGTTDTQYF.

This clonotype is medium-sized in the sample. V usage is TRBV29-1 and J usage is TRBJ2-1, with D maybe TRBD1 (6 bases). This CDR3 spans 14 amino acids. Between the trimmed V and J ends, which lost 1 base and 8 bases, there was a span of 15 bases. The V gene's germline CDR1 is SQVTM and CDR2 ANQGSEA. CDR3 sequence: CSVEGGQGFDEQFF. CDR3 in DNA: TGCAGCGTTGAAGGGGGGCAGGGGTTTGATGAGCAGTTCTTC.

This clonotype showed up many times. This chain uses TRBV11-2 with TRBJ2-5, with D possibly matching TRBD1 (5 bases). V lost 2 bases, J lost 1 base, and 11 bases lay in between. CDR1 is SGHAT, CDR2 FQNNGV, per germline. The CDR3 sequence is 15 residues long. The CDR3 bases are TGTGCCAGCAGCTTAAGCAGTAGGGGCCAAGAGACCCAGTACTTC. Its protein product is CASSLSSRGQETQYF. The full variable domain, with the rest looked up from reference TRBV11-2 and TRBJ2-5, is EAGVAQSPRYKIIEKRQSVAFWCNPISGHATLYWYQQILGQGPKLLIQFQNNGVVDDSQLPKDRFSAERLKGVDSTLKIQPAKLEDSAVYLCASSLSSRGQETQYFGPGTRLLVL.

By share of the sample, this clonotype is medium-sized (0.01 to 0.1%). The chain has TRBV7-8 and TRBJ2-5, with 7 positions matching TRBD1. The J segment lost 4 bases and the V segment lost 1 base, leaving 12 bases of the junction unmatched. This CDR3 is 17 amino acids long. Germline CDR1 and CDR2: SGHVS and FQNEAQ. CDR3 sequence (DNA): TGTGCCAGCAGCTTAGGTGTCAAGGGGGCCGGTGGAGAGACCCAGTACTTC. Translation: CASSLGVKGAGGETQYF.

At least ten counts were recorded for this clonotype. The chain recombines TRBV19 with TRBJ1-5; D ambiguous. The germline gives CDR1 LNHDA, CDR2 SQIVND (reference sequence). V shed 0 bases and J shed 7 bases, with 4 bases lying between them. The CDR3 spans 12 residues. CDR3 sequence reads: CASSIDSQPQHF. The DNA for the CDR3 is TGTGCCAGTAGTATAGATTCCCAGCCCCAGCATTTT.